These 30 T cell receptor beta chains were all obtained from the same sample, sequenced in a study of T cells after yellow fever vaccination. TCRdb passed the 5' RACE reads through MiXCR, listing each CDR3 protein once. The sample lists hundreds of thousands of distinct CDR3 sequences; roughly 12% were seen once. The sequencing here drew on PBMCs, taken on the day of the yellow fever booster vaccination. Receptor source: a man aged 25-45 years who received the YFV17D yellow fever vaccine.

In this sample, this clonotype turned up once. V is TRBV20-1 and J is TRBJ1-3; D not certain. This CDR3 has 15 residues. V dropped 5 bases and J dropped 0 bases, with 14 bases sitting between them. Germline CDR1 is DFQATT and CDR2 is SNEGSKA (reference sequence). The DNA of the CDR3 is TGCAGTGCTGCTAGACCGAGCTTCTCTGGAAACACCATATATTTT. It specifies CSAARPSFSGNTIYF.

The chain combines TRBV9 with TRBJ2-1; no definite D call. V was trimmed by 3 bases and J by 8 bases, leaving 18 bases between them. Germline lookup yields CDR1 SGDLS and CDR2 YYNGEE. The CDR3 is 15 residues long. The CDR3 loop is CASSDTSTGDYEQFF. CDR3 DNA sequence: TGTGCCAGCAGCGACACCTCGACCGGCGACTATGAGCAGTTCTTC.

This clonotype occurred many times. This chain joins TRBV7-2 and TRBJ2-1; either TRBD1 or TRBD2 may fit D (5 bases each). V was clipped by 1 base and J by 2 bases, with 12 bases between them. The CDR3 extends over 16 amino acids. The germline V gene has CDR1 SGHTA and CDR2 FQGNSA. The DNA for the CDR3 is TGTGCCAGCAGCTTAGTAGGGACCCGGGCCTACAATGAGCAGTTCTTC. This gives the protein CASSLVGTRAYNEQFF.

J is TRBJ2-7 and V is TRBV18; maybe TRBD1 (5 bases). V lost 3 bases, J lost 5 bases, and 14 bases lay in between. Germline V lookup: CDR1 KGHSH, CDR2 LQKENI. The CDR3 spans 14 residues. CDR3 coding DNA: TGTGCCAGCTCACCGGTGGACACAGGCAACGAGCAGTACTTC. It is translated as CASSPVDTGNEQYF.

This clonotype showed up many times. The chain has TRBV24-1 and TRBJ2-2; the D is unclear. V was cut by 5 bases and J by 4 bases, with 7 bases left in between. Germline V CDR1 and CDR2: KGHDR, SFDVKD. This CDR3 is 13 amino acids long. The CDR3 reads CATSGDATGELFF. The CDR3 DNA sequence: TGTGCCACCAGTGGTGATGCCACCGGGGAGCTGTTTTTT.

This clonotype appeared a few times. The chain couples TRBV9 to TRBJ1-5; no reliable D call. Deletions cut 0 bases from V and 2 bases from J, with 9 bases between. Germline V gene lookup returns CDR1 SGDLS and CDR2 YYNGEE. The CDR3 has 15 residues. This CDR3 is CASSVDSLGNQPQHF. CDR3 bases: TGTGCCAGCAGCGTAGACAGCCTTGGCAATCAGCCCCAGCATTTT.

J is TRBJ2-1 and V is TRBV7-2; D gene uncertain. The V gene lost 5 bases and the J gene lost 3 bases, with 17 bases spanning the gap. The CDR3 has 16 amino acids. Per the germline V gene, CDR1 is SGHTA and CDR2 is FQGNSA. The CDR3 is CASSPTRSSLYNEQFF. The DNA for the CDR3 is TGTGCCAGCAGCCCCACCCGGTCCTCCCTCTACAATGAGCAGTTCTTC.

This clonotype was seen a few times. This rearrangement joins TRBV20-1 to TRBJ2-1, with D unresolved. V lost 0 bases, J lost 0 bases, and 15 bases lay in between. Germline CDR1 reads DFQATT; CDR2 reads SNEGSKA (reference sequence). This CDR3 has 17 amino acids. The CDR3 DNA reads as TGCAGTGCTAGAGATCAGGAGCGCCTAAGCTCCTACAATGAGCAGTTCTTC. Translated: CSARDQERLSSYNEQFF.

This clonotype came up a few times. V gene TRBV18 combines with J gene TRBJ2-1, with 8 nucleotides matching TRBD1. CDR3 length: 12 amino acids. Per the germline V gene, CDR1 is KGHSH and CDR2 is LQKENI. V gave up 6 bases and J gave up 10 bases; unmatched junction bases: 5. CDR3 sequence: CASSSGTGEQFF. The DNA of the CDR3 is TGTGCCAGCTCCTCAGGGACAGGCGAGCAGTTCTTC.

This chain links TRBV7-2 with TRBJ2-3; TRBD2 agrees at 9 bases. CDR3 length: 17 residues. V lost 1 base to trimming and J lost 10 bases; unmatched junction nucleotides: 15. Germline V gives CDR1 SGHTA, CDR2 FQGNSA. The CDR3 DNA reads as TGTGCCAGCAGCTTAGGGCGGGAGGGCCTAGTTGGAGGTTCGCAGTATTTT. Its protein product is CASSLGREGLVGGSQYF.

This clonotype has a handful of counts. The V call is TRBV7-6, the J call TRBJ2-1, with 8 bases lining up with TRBD1. The CDR3 is 13 amino acids. Germline-derived CDR1 and CDR2 are SGHVS and FNYEAQ. V lost 7 bases, J lost 8 bases, and 7 bases stayed unmatched. The CDR3 sequence: CASTGGAIDEQFF. CDR3 bases: TGTGCCAGCACAGGGGGCGCGATAGATGAGCAGTTCTTC. Filled out from reference TRBV7-6 and TRBJ2-1, the complete variable domain reads GAGVSQSPRYKVTKRGQDVALRCDPISGHVSLYWYRQALGQGPEFLTYFNYEAQQDKSGLPNDRFSAERPEGSISTLTIQRTEQRDSAMYRCASTGGAIDEQFFGPGTRLTVL.

This clonotype came up many times. V is TRBV7-2 and J is TRBJ2-1; TRBD2 is a possible D gene (6 bases). V lost 5 bases and J lost 0, with 14 bases in between. The CDR3 is 16 amino acids. CDR1 is SGHTA and CDR2 is FQGNSA in the germline V gene. This CDR3 reads CASSGIIADSYNEQFF. The CDR3 region has the DNA TGTGCCAGCAGCGGGATAATAGCGGACTCCTACAATGAGCAGTTCTTC.

This clonotype was detected only a few times. V usage is TRBV19 and J usage is TRBJ2-4, with TRBD1 matching 7 bases. Trimming cost V 3 bases and J 9 bases; bases outside gene matches: 11. The CDR3 sequence is 15 residues long. Germline V gene sequence: CDR1 LNHDA, CDR2 SQIVND (reference sequence). DNA of the CDR3: TGTGCCAGTAGTATCGGGACAGTGACTGAGGGCATTCAGTACTTC. Translating gives CASSIGTVTEGIQYF.

This clonotype was detected only a few times. This chain uses TRBV20-1 with TRBJ2-7, with TRBD2 identical over 7 bases. Trimming removed 6 bases from V and 2 bases from J; junction bases left unmatched: 10. Germline loops: CDR1 DFQATT, CDR2 SNEGSKA (reference sequence). The CDR3 length is 14 residues. CDR3 sequence (DNA): TGCAGTGCCCCTGAAAGCGGGGCCCCCTACGAGCAGTACTTC. This encodes CSAPESGAPYEQYF.

This clonotype came up many times. The chain recombines TRBV7-2 with TRBJ2-1; D unresolved. The CDR3 consists of 15 residues. Deletions cut 3 bases from V and 1 base from J, with 10 bases between. The V gene's germline CDR1 is SGHTA and CDR2 FQGNSA. The DNA of the CDR3 is TGTGCCAGCAGCTTGGGTCTAGTTTCCTACAATGAGCAGTTCTTC. It yields the protein CASSLGLVSYNEQFF. Full variable domain (remainder filled in from reference TRBV7-2 and TRBJ2-1): GAGVSQSPSNKVTEKGKDVELRCDPISGHTALYWYRQSLGQGLEFLIYFQGNSAPDKSGLPSDRFSAERTGGSVSTLTIQRTQQEDSAVYLCASSLGLVSYNEQFFGPGTRLTVL.

The chain couples TRBV24-1 to TRBJ2-1; D is perhaps TRBD1 or TRBD2 (7 bases each). V was clipped by 5 bases and J by 9 bases, with 19 bases between them. CDR1 and CDR2 from the germline V gene are KGHDR and SFDVKD. The CDR3 has 15 amino acids. The CDR3: CATSGGGTVLGEQFF. DNA of the CDR3: TGTGCCACCAGTGGGGGGGGGACAGTACTTGGTGAGCAGTTCTTC.

DNA for the CDR3: TGTGCCAGTAGTATACAGGGGGCGACGAATACGCAGTATTTT. Amino acid sequence: CASSIQGATNTQYF. The chain links TRBV19 to TRBJ2-3; 8 bases line up with TRBD1. Germline CDR1 and CDR2: LNHDA and SQIVND (reference sequence). V gave up 2 bases and J gave up 7 bases; unmatched junction bases: 5. The CDR3 sequence is 14 residues long. Full variable domain (rest looked up from reference TRBV19 and TRBJ2-3): DGGITQSPKYLFRKEGQNVTLSCEQNLNHDAMYWYRQDPGQGLRLIYYSQIVNDFQKGDIAEGYSVSREKKESFPLTVTSAQKNPTAFYLCASSIQGATNTQYFGPGTRLTVL.

CDR3 nucleotides: TGTGCCAGCAGTTCCCGTTCGATGAACACTGAAGCTTTCTTT. Translated: CASSSRSMNTEAFF. The chain is built from TRBV27 and TRBJ1-1; D is unresolved. CDR1 MNHEY and CDR2 SMNVEV come from the germline V gene (reference sequence). This CDR3 has 14 residues. V lost 4 bases and J lost 0, with 9 bases in between.

This clonotype has at least ten counts. The gene calls are TRBV10-3 and TRBJ2-2; D uncertain. The CDR3 runs 15 residues. Trimming took 4 bases from V and 7 from J, leaving 16 bases between them. Germline V CDR1 and CDR2: ENHRY, SYGVKD. The CDR3 DNA reads as TGTGCCATCAGTGCGGACCCCCCCCCGAACGGGGAGCTGTTTTTT. It translates to CAISADPPPNGELFF.

The sample holds a few counts of this clonotype. The genes are TRBV5-6 and TRBJ2-7, with D perhaps TRBD1 or TRBD2 (5 bases each). The length of the CDR3 is 15 residues. CDR1 is SGHDT and CDR2 is YYEEEE in the germline V gene. Trimming removed 4 bases at V and 5 bases at J, with 19 bases between. The DNA for the CDR3 is TGTGCCAGCAGCCGAGGGGTCGGGACCATCCACGAGCAGTACTTC. Residues: CASSRGVGTIHEQYF.

The rearrangement uses TRBV12-3 or TRBV12-4 and TRBJ2-7; D ambiguous. The V and J ends lost 8 bases and 3 bases respectively, with 11 bases between them. CDR3 length: 12 residues. This CDR3 is CASGSTGYEQYF. The CDR3 bases are TGTGCCAGCGGCTCCACCGGCTACGAGCAGTACTTC.

The rearrangement joins TRBV12-3 or TRBV12-4 to TRBJ2-1, with 12 nucleotides matching TRBD2. This CDR3 region has 14 residues. V shed 5 bases and J 9 bases; nucleotides not matched to a gene: 5. This CDR3 is CASSRLAGDGEQFF. The DNA for the CDR3 is TGTGCCAGCAGTAGACTAGCGGGAGATGGTGAGCAGTTCTTC.

The rearrangement uses TRBV6-5 and TRBJ1-3; D remains unclear. V lost 3 bases and J 4 bases, leaving 13 bases between the germline ends. The CDR3 is 15 amino acids. Germline V gene lookup returns CDR1 MNHEY and CDR2 SVGAGI. DNA of the CDR3: TGTGCCAGCAGTTATTCGAGAGGGCGAGGAAACACCATATATTTT. Protein sequence: CASSYSRGRGNTIYF.

At least ten counts were recorded for this clonotype. The chain has TRBV7-2 and TRBJ2-1; unclear D gene. The ends were cut back, 5 bases at V and 9 bases at J, with 8 bases in the middle. The CDR3 sequence is 11 residues long. Germline V lookup: CDR1 SGHTA, CDR2 FQGNSA. The CDR3 DNA reads as TGTGCCAGCAGCCGAGGTAGTGAGCAGTTCTTC. It codes for CASSRGSEQFF.

This clonotype turned up a few times. This chain joins TRBV5-1 and TRBJ2-7, with D perhaps matching TRBD1 (5 bases). Germline CDR1 reads SGHRS; CDR2 reads YFSETQ. This CDR3 region has 15 residues. The V end was cut by 0 bases, the J end by 0 bases, with 10 bases between. CDR3 bases: TGCGCCAGCAGCTTGGAGGGGCTCAGCTCCTACGAGCAGTACTTC. It specifies CASSLEGLSSYEQYF.

The chain joins TRBV4-1 to TRBJ2-3, with D uncertain. V gave up 2 bases and J gave up 6 bases, with 9 bases separating them. CDR3 length: 13 residues. Germline V gives CDR1 MGHRA, CDR2 YSYEKL. CDR3 residues: CASSQLQTDTQYF. The DNA of the CDR3 is TGCGCCAGCAGCCAACTCCAGACCGATACGCAGTATTTT.

This clonotype has a count of ten or more. J is TRBJ2-1 and V is TRBV5-1, with a tentative D call TRBD2 (6 bases). This CDR3 is 14 amino acids long. Germline CDR1 reads SGHRS; CDR2 reads YFSETQ. V shed 3 bases and J shed 5 bases, with 12 bases lying between them. The chain's CDR3 is CASSWQWGDNEQFF. The CDR3 nucleotides read TGCGCCAGCAGCTGGCAGTGGGGGGACAATGAGCAGTTCTTC. The variable domain in full, completed from reference TRBV5-1 and TRBJ2-1, reads KAGVTQTPRYLIKTRGQQVTLSCSPISGHRSVSWYQQTPGQGLQFLFEYFSETQRNKGNFPGRFSGRQFSNSRSEMNVSTLELGDSALYLCASSWQWGDNEQFFGPGTRLTVL.

The sample holds a few counts of this clonotype. The rearrangement joins TRBV20-1 to TRBJ1-4; D is unclear. The CDR3 has 13 amino acids. Between the trimmed V and J ends, which lost 1 base and 8 bases, there was a span of 11 bases. Looked up from germline, CDR1 is DFQATT and CDR2 is SNEGSKA (reference sequence). CDR3 DNA: TGCAGTGCTAGAGTAGAGTATAGGGAAAAACTGTTTTTT. Translated: CSARVEYREKLFF.

This chain connects TRBV12-3 or TRBV12-4 to TRBJ1-4; TRBD1 aligns across 7 bases. This CDR3 contains 15 residues. The ends lost 3 bases at V and 8 bases at J; junction bases unmatched: 9. CDR3 amino acids: CASSFGAGGREKLFF. The DNA of the CDR3 is TGTGCCAGCAGTTTTGGAGCAGGGGGTCGGGAAAAACTGTTTTTT.

This clonotype was counted a few times. The V call is TRBV7-6, the J call TRBJ2-5, with D tentatively TRBD1 (6 bases). Trimming removed 5 bases at V and 4 bases at J, with 14 bases between. The CDR3 consists of 14 residues. Germline V gene data show CDR1 as SGHVS and CDR2 as FNYEAQ. The CDR3 is CASSIDRIGETQYF. The DNA for the CDR3 is TGTGCCAGCAGCATCGACAGGATTGGAGAGACCCAGTACTTC.